These 25 T cell receptor beta chains came from one sample sequenced in a study of T cell changes during pregnancy in multiple sclerosis. Assay: immunoSEQ multiplex PCR; the TCRdb copy retains only in-frame clones and omits some. This sample has 25,000 to 30,000 clones, with approximately 81% found just once. The sample was CD8+ T cells from peripheral blood mononuclear cells, taken after pregnancy. The receptors here all came from a female donor with multiple sclerosis, enrolled in a pregnancy study.

This sequence joins TRBV27 and TRBJ1-5; D not resolved. Germline CDR1 reads MNHEY; CDR2 reads SMNVEV (reference sequence). Trimming left V 4 bases short and J 3 bases short, with 7 bases between. The CDR3 spans 13 residues. Here the CDR3 DNA reads TGTGCCAGCAGTTGGGCCTACAATCAGCCCCAGCATTTT. Translating gives CASSWAYNQPQHF.

The chain uses TRBV7-8 and TRBJ2-3; 10 bases are shared with TRBD2. V lost 6 bases to trimming and J lost 4 bases; unmatched junction nucleotides: 7. This CDR3 contains 15 residues. Germline V gene data show CDR1 as SGHVS and CDR2 as FQNEAQ. The CDR3 protein is CASRATSGEADTQYF. The CDR3 DNA reads TGTGCCAGCAGGGCTACTAGCGGGGAGGCAGATACGCAGTATTTT.

This clone appeared once. The genes are TRBV5-1 and TRBJ1-2, with 7 bases identical to TRBD1. The germline V gene has CDR1 SGHRS and CDR2 YFSETQ. V lost 1 base to trimming and J lost 4 bases; unmatched junction nucleotides: 7. The CDR3 length is 15 residues. The CDR3 reads CASSLPGTDFYGYTF. DNA of the CDR3: TGCGCCAGCAGCTTGCCCGGGACAGATTTCTATGGCTACACCTTC.

The chain joins TRBV9 to TRBJ1-3; D is ambiguous. CDR1 and CDR2 (germline): SGDLS, YYNGEE. The CDR3 spans 16 residues. V was pared by 3 bases and J by 1 base, with 14 bases between. CDR3 in DNA: TGTGCCAGCAGCGCATCAGGAAGGGAGTCTGGAAACACCATATATTTT. It translates to CASSASGRESGNTIYF.

The CDR3 nucleotides are TGCGCCAGCAGCGCAGCCGGACAACCGGGTACGCAGTATTTT. This codes for CASSAAGQPGTQYF. The chain is built from TRBV4-1 and TRBJ2-3; possibly TRBD1 for D (5 bases). The length of the CDR3 is 14 residues. V lost 5 bases, J lost 8 bases, and 17 bases lay in between. CDR1 is MGHRA, CDR2 YSYEKL, per germline.

This sequence joins TRBV27 and TRBJ1-2; unclear D gene. V shed 5 bases and J shed 4 bases, with 17 bases lying between them. The CDR3 has 15 amino acids. Germline CDR1 reads MNHEY; CDR2 reads SMNVEV (reference sequence). The DNA of the CDR3 is TGTGCCAGCAGTCCATCTAACGCCCCCCGCTATGGCTACACCTTC. Its translation: CASSPSNAPRYGYTF.

This sequence joins TRBV4-1 and TRBJ2-7; a possible D gene is TRBD1 (6 bases). CDR3 length equals 15 residues. The germline gives CDR1 MGHRA, CDR2 YSYEKL. The germline V and J ends were trimmed by 2 bases and 0 bases, with 11 bases remaining between them. Here the CDR3 DNA reads TGCGCCAGCAGCCAAAAGGGGGAGAGCTCCTACGAGCAGTACTTC. This codes for CASSQKGESSYEQYF.

J is TRBJ2-2 and V is TRBV7-9; 7 nucleotides align to TRBD1. The CDR3 runs to 14 residues. V was pared by 5 bases and J by 2 bases, with 2 bases of the junction left unmatched. Germline V gene data show CDR1 as SEHNR and CDR2 as FQNEAQ (reference sequence). CDR3 coding DNA: TGTGCCAGCAGCCGGGACAGCAACACCGGGGAGCTGTTTTTT. Translation gives CASSRDSNTGELFF.

This CDR3 is CSVPLTGAGPNTEAFF. DNA of the CDR3: TGCAGCGTCCCCCTAACAGGGGCCGGTCCTAACACTGAAGCTTTCTTT. The rearrangement uses TRBV29-1 and TRBJ1-1; 7 positions match TRBD1. The V gene end was trimmed by 6 bases and the J gene end by 2 bases; junction bases not matched to a gene: 15. Germline assignment: CDR1 SQVTM and CDR2 ANQGSEA. This CDR3 has 16 amino acids. The full variable domain, in which reference TRBV29-1 and TRBJ1-1 provide the parts outside the CDR3, is SAVISQKPSRDICQRGTSLTIQCQVDSQVTMMFWYRQQPGQSLTLIATANQGSEATYESGFVIDKFPISRPNLTFSTLTVSNMSPEDSSIYLCSVPLTGAGPNTEAFFGQGTRLTVV.

The chain couples TRBV7-9 to TRBJ2-5, with 7 positions matching TRBD2. This CDR3 spans 16 amino acids. V lost 5 bases, J lost 1 base, and 10 bases stayed unmatched. Germline loops: CDR1 SEHNR, CDR2 FQNEAQ (reference sequence). The CDR3 loop is CASSPYGGGPQETQYF. CDR3 DNA sequence: TGTGCCAGCAGCCCGTATGGGGGGGGACCCCAAGAGACCCAGTACTTC.

CDR3 bases: TGTGCCAGCAGCCCTAGCCGGGGGGGGACAGATACGCAGTATTTT. Protein sequence: CASSPSRGGTDTQYF. This chain connects TRBV11-3 to TRBJ2-3, with TRBD2 matching over 8 bases. The germline gives CDR1 SGHNT, CDR2 YENEEA. The CDR3 sequence is 15 residues long. Germline trimming cut 5 bases from V and 3 bases from J; bases unmatched to any gene: 7.

This clone has a single count. This sequence joins TRBV19 and TRBJ1-6; no clear D. Germline V gene sequence: CDR1 LNHDA, CDR2 SQIVND (reference sequence). Trimming left V 2 bases short and J 6 bases short, with 20 bases between. The CDR3 has 18 residues. The CDR3 DNA reads as TGTGCCAGTAGTATACCCTTTTGGAGGCAGGCGGGTAATTCACCCCTCCACTTT. Translated, it gives CASSIPFWRQAGNSPLHF.

The chain has TRBV7-6 and TRBJ2-1; D is uncertain. Deletions cut 5 bases from V and 5 bases from J, with 7 bases between. This CDR3 is 12 amino acids long. Germline values: CDR1 SGHVS, CDR2 FNYEAQ. The CDR3 here is CASSPNNNEQFF. The CDR3 DNA reads as TGTGCCAGCAGCCCGAACAACAATGAGCAGTTCTTC.

The chain links TRBV27 to TRBJ2-1; 8 nucleotides match TRBD2. Losses at the gene ends were 6 bases for V and 5 bases for J; bases not matched to a gene: 9. Looked up from germline, CDR1 is MNHEY and CDR2 is SMNVEV (reference sequence). CDR3 size: 15 residues. In nucleotides, the CDR3 is TGTGCCAGCAGCCTACTAGCGGTCGGCCACAATGAGCAGTTCTTC. Its protein is CASSLLAVGHNEQFF.

CDR3 sequence reads: CASSFPDRDQETQYF. CDR3 DNA: TGTGCCAGCAGCTTCCCAGACAGGGACCAAGAGACCCAGTACTTC. The genes are TRBV7-3 and TRBJ2-5, with 7 bases matching TRBD1. The germline V gene has CDR1 SGHTA and CDR2 FQGTGA. Unmatched junction bases numbered 4, after V lost 3 bases and J lost 0 bases. This CDR3 has 15 residues.

This clone was recorded once. The genes are TRBV14 and TRBJ2-1, with D maybe TRBD2 (5 bases). Trimming cost V 2 bases and J 16 bases, with 15 bases left between them. Germline V gene data show CDR1 as SGHDN and CDR2 as FVKESK. CDR3 size: 12 residues. The chain's CDR3 is CASSQQPGSVFF. The CDR3 DNA follows: TGTGCCAGCAGCCAACAGCCGGGTAGCGTCTTCTTC.

This clone appeared once. This chain links TRBV6-1 with TRBJ2-3; 12 bases match TRBD2. Germline V gives CDR1 MNHNS, CDR2 SASEGT. This CDR3 is 15 amino acids long. Trimming removed 4 bases from V and 6 bases from J; junction bases left unmatched: 5. The DNA for the CDR3 is TGTGCCAGCAGTGTCACTAGCGGGGGGCCCGATACGCAGTATTTT. Translating it yields CASSVTSGGPDTQYF.

By share of the sample, this clone is medium-sized. V gene TRBV9 combines with J gene TRBJ1-1, with a tentative D call TRBD1 (6 bases). The germline V gene encodes CDR1 SGDLS and CDR2 YYNGEE. CDR3 size: 15 residues. V shed 2 bases and J shed 0 bases, with 11 bases lying between them. This CDR3 reads CASSVIRDMNTEAFF. The CDR3 nucleotides are TGTGCCAGCAGCGTTATTCGGGACATGAACACTGAAGCTTTCTTT.

V usage is TRBV27 and J usage is TRBJ2-1; 11 positions agree with TRBD2. Losses at the gene ends were 3 bases for V and 7 bases for J; bases not matched to a gene: 5. The CDR3 runs to 15 residues. The V gene's germline CDR1 is MNHEY and CDR2 SMNVEV (reference sequence). CDR3 sequence: CASSFSGGARNEQFF. The CDR3 nucleotides are TGTGCCAGCAGTTTTAGCGGGGGGGCCAGAAATGAGCAGTTCTTC.

The V call is TRBV9, the J call TRBJ2-2; 10 positions match TRBD1. After removal of 0 bases from V and 6 bases from J, the junction contained 5 bases not matched to a gene. This CDR3 has 16 residues. CDR1 SGDLS and CDR2 YYNGEE come from the germline V gene. This chain's CDR3 is CASSVGTGGYAGELFF. DNA of the CDR3: TGTGCCAGCAGCGTAGGGACAGGGGGTTACGCCGGGGAGCTGTTTTTT. Complete variable domain (other parts from reference TRBV9 and TRBJ2-2): DSGVTQTPKHLITATGQRVTLRCSPRSGDLSVYWYQQSLDQGLQFLIQYYNGEERAKGNILERFSAQQFPDLHSELNLSSLELGDSALYFCASSVGTGGYAGELFFGEGSRLTVL.

This clone has a handful of counts. The chain employs TRBV6-1 and TRBJ2-6; perhaps TRBD1 as D (6 bases). Trimming removed 3 bases at V and 2 bases at J, with 8 bases between. The CDR3 loop spans 15 amino acids. Germline V gene data show CDR1 as MNHNS and CDR2 as SASEGT. The DNA of the CDR3 is TGTGCCAGCAGTGATGAGGGGGCTGGGGCCAACGTCCTGACTTTC. Protein sequence: CASSDEGAGANVLTF.

This clone was counted once. The chain carries TRBV7-9 and TRBJ1-5; D possibly corresponds to TRBD1 (6 bases). In germline, CDR1 is SEHNR, CDR2 FQNEAQ (reference sequence). V dropped 5 bases and J dropped 4 bases, with 15 bases sitting between them. This CDR3 spans 15 amino acids. The CDR3 here is CASSPSWTENQPQHF. CDR3 in DNA: TGTGCCAGCAGCCCGAGCTGGACAGAGAATCAGCCCCAGCATTTT. The whole variable domain, remainder taken from reference TRBV7-9 and TRBJ1-5, is DTGVSQNPRHKITKRGQNVTFRCDPISEHNRLYWYRQTLGQGPEFLTYFQNEAQLEKSRLLSDRFSAERPKGSFSTLEIQRTEQGDSAMYLCASSPSWTENQPQHFGDGTRLSIL.

V and J are TRBV4-3 and TRBJ2-7, with 7 bases aligning to TRBD2. Germline V lookup: CDR1 LGHNA, CDR2 YSLEER. V lost 1 base to trimming and J lost 3 bases; unmatched junction nucleotides: 3. CDR3 length: 14 residues. CDR3 in amino acids: CASSQGTRNYEQYF. The CDR3 DNA is TGCGCCAGCAGCCAAGGGACTAGGAACTACGAGCAGTACTTC.

This clone was counted a few times. The chain is built from TRBV23-1 and TRBJ1-4, with D unresolved. TRBV23-1 falls under the ORF class, with uncertain function. The CDR3 is 14 residues long. Trimming removed 6 bases from V and 7 bases from J, with 15 bases in between. The CDR3 here is CASSRRFGAEKLFF. The CDR3 nucleotides read TGCGCCAGCAGCAGGCGTTTTGGCGCTGAAAAACTGTTTTTT.

The rearrangement joins TRBV6-4 to TRBJ1-6, with 10 positions matching TRBD1. Germline trimming cut 3 bases from V and 10 bases from J; bases unmatched to any gene: 3. The CDR3 runs to 14 residues. Germline assignment: CDR1 MRHNA and CDR2 SNTAGT. The CDR3 DNA is TGTGCCAGCAGTGAGGGACAGGGGAACTCACCCCTCCACTTT. This translates into CASSEGQGNSPLHF.